One T cell receptor (beta chain) is described in this entry. What this receptor recognizes is not known. Per-base quality was not reported, and no clone a single base away is much larger than it. The record originates from a study of cytomegalovirus exposure and HLA in healthy donors (dated by TCRdb to the late 2010s). Study-wide context: According to an earlier analysis of around 600 of the donors, about 170 million T cells yielded approximately 120 million unique TCR beta sequences and approximately 300 Gb of sequence data. An early release covering roughly 600 HLA-typed donors comprised about 310 gigabases of sequencing data and 85 million or so unique TCR sequences. Among the roughly 400 genotyped donors, around 81% belonged to the genetic ancestry cluster associated with self-reported Caucasian donors. The study aimed to test whether signatures of past pathogen exposure could be identified by cataloging public T cell receptors. Using immunosequencing, the study profiled T cell repertoires from 666 subjects and related those repertoires to cytomegalovirus serostatus. Along with the approximately 700-subject first cohort, a separate validation cohort of over a hundred different subjects was used. High-throughput TCR immunosequencing, statistical association of individual TCRs with disease status, and machine learning were combined to predict cytomegalovirus infection status. A later analysis re-examined previously published TCR beta repertoires from about 700 donors and added high-resolution HLA genotyping to investigate patterns of TCR occurrence. Rather than drawing on any new phenotypic data, the later analysis identified candidate immune exposures from TCR beta sequences and the way those sequences occurred across donors. An earlier analysis of 587 of the donors used high-throughput TCR beta sequencing to judge whether each TCR beta V gene segment behaved as functional or pseudogenic. Donor age, sex, ethnicity and CMV serostatus were compiled together with the repertoire data. A later genetic analysis used genome-wide SNP genotypes for about 65% of the 666 donors, treating that subset as a discovery cohort. All discovery cohort repertoires had been generated using a single sequencing platform. HLA typing covered class I and class II loci at four-digit resolution. Typing coverage differed by locus: A, B, C, DRB1 and DQB1 were typed in about 620-630 donors, DQA1 in approximately 520, DPA1 in 600 to 610, and DPB1 in 400 to 480. Several DR-DQ haplotypes were handled as single units for association and clustering, since linkage in the cohort was strong. Among roughly 400 genotyped donors of the cohort, an average of roughly 240,000 unique TCR beta nucleotide sequences were sequenced per donor, roughly a sixth of them non-productive.

Study-level results and caveats: A later genetic analysis associated a missense DCLRE1C variant with V-gene and J-gene trimming of TCR beta chains, and an independent cohort replicated the association. A further reported finding was that TCR beta sequences accurately predicted the HLA-A and HLA-B alleles for most subjects in the first cohort. According to a later analysis, TCR association rates differed among HLA loci, with DRB1 alleles showing the most associated TCRs and HLA-C alleles showing the fewest. Because some donors lacked HLA typing at each locus, the association tests relied only on the typed subset. According to the authors, the approach could potentially be generalized to other disease states and immunological phenotypes. Linkage disequilibrium might explain the correlated functional status among segregating V segments, but an unknown experimental factor could not be ruled out. Roughly uniform sequencing depth across donors was assumed in presence/absence analyses, although this assumption may not hold. According to a later genetic analysis, donors in an Asian-associated ancestry cluster had fewer N-insertions in productive TCRs than the roughly 700-donor mean. A total of fewer than 200 TCR beta chains were listed by the study as associated with cytomegalovirus. In a later analysis, HLA-associated TCR beta chains showed more clonal expansion and lower generation probabilities than non-associated chains that were equally common. In a later analysis, several top co-occurrence clusters were reported to appear linked to parvovirus B19, influenza, CMV and Epstein-Barr virus. A later analysis associated 15,000 or so TCR beta sequences with specific HLA alleles at a false discovery rate of 0.05. In a later analysis, most CMV-associated TCR beta chains were found to appear HLA-restricted, with HLA associations seemingly driven largely by CMV exposure. Broadly in line with IMGT annotations, most TCR beta V segments showed up in productive rearrangements about 90% or about 30% of the time in an earlier analysis of several hundred of the donors. Over 15 rarely observed V segments, including chromosome 9 orphons, were excluded from the earlier analysis of several hundred of the donors because counts were too low. Three of the identified cytomegalovirus-associated TCR beta chains were confirmed in vitro to be specific for cytomegalovirus antigens. Assigning TCR associations to individual alleles was difficult when HLA alleles, especially DR and DQ, strongly co-occurred. A cluster of highly shared sequence variants was judged likely to represent a technical artifact of the sequencing pipeline. Some IMGT-functional V segments, including TRBV6-2 and TRBV6-3, could not be told apart with the 87-base-pair reads, so those segments were excluded. Only TCR beta chains were sequenced in this cohort, and the absence of alpha or paired-chain data limited detectable features. CMV serostatus was the only immune exposure information available for the cohort. The classifier was reported to diagnose cytomegalovirus status with high specificity and sensitivity in both the original and validation cohorts. While some public TCRs were present in many individuals, most TCR sequences turned up only very rarely across donors.

The library was produced with the immunoSEQ multiplex PCR assay. The multiplex PCR relied on a mix of 60 forward primers for TCR Vbeta segments and 13 reverse primers for TCR Jbeta segments. The CDR3 region of rearranged TCR beta genes was amplified from genomic DNA by a multiplex PCR assay. Amplified TCR beta libraries were sequenced as 87-base-pair reads on the Illumina HiSeq System. From the authors' description of their analysis: Across the 600 to 700 repertoires, a later analysis counted approximately 83 million unique TCR beta chains, 9.5 million to 12 million of which were shared by at least two donors. A nearest-neighbor algorithm error-corrected the raw reads and collapsed the reads into unique sequences, merging closely related sequences to remove PCR and sequencing errors. To assign V, D and J gene segments, CDR3 sequences were aligned to IMGT reference sequences. Each retained sequence needed at least a six-nucleotide match to both a V gene segment and a J gene segment. A rearrangement was called productive if the CDR3 had no stop codons and remained in frame with V and J, and every other rearrangement was called non-productive. Following IMGT convention, CDR3 was defined as the stretch from the second conserved V-encoded cysteine up to the conserved J-encoded phenylalanine. The earlier analysis of roughly 590 of the donors excluded any sequence lacking an unambiguous match to a single V gene segment. An earlier analysis of around 600 of the donors classified V segments as functional when productive rearrangements were above 56.7% and as segregating when the standard deviation between donors was above 5%. To diagnose cytomegalovirus status from the catalog of TCR beta chain sequences, a statistical classification framework was built. In a later analysis, V and J genes were assigned by comparing TCR nucleotide sequences against IMGT/GENE-DB human TR gene sequences. In a later analysis, CDR3 sequences and most-parsimonious VDJ recombination scenarios were assigned using the TCRdist pipeline. In a later analysis, every TCR beta chain was defined by the combination of its CDR3 amino acid sequence and its V-gene family, and reads without a unique V-gene family were dropped. In a later analysis, 500 to 650 highly shared, low-generation-probability nucleotide sequences were removed to address suspected cross-contamination and a sequencing artifact. For each public chain, a later analysis derived a clonal expansion index from normalized ranks of inferred template counts within each repertoire. Generation probabilities in a later analysis came from a VDJ recombination model fitted to out-of-frame rearrangements, and those results were checked against IGoR. Hypergeometric tests were used in a later analysis to score TCR-TCR, TCR-HLA and TCR-CMV co-occurrence, with a repertoire-size bias correction applied to the TCR pairs. In a later analysis, false discovery rates were estimated by permuting HLA or CMV assignments 20 times. In a later analysis, co-occurring TCRs were grouped with DBSCAN, and TCRdist sequence similarity was added when clustering was performed within HLA-allele-positive subsets. Co-occurrence clustering excluded repertoires with fewer than 30,000 or more than 120,000 public chains, plus five with anomalous nucleotide sharing. TCRdb retrieved this table from immuneACCESS and kept in-frame rearrangements only. Not all clones are present; in checked studies, unresolved V genes account for under half, and no reason is known for the remainder. V, J and clone size derive from that table, while D and trimming were established from the DNA sequence. This sample has 60,000 to 95,000 clones in its table, and roughly 88% of those were observed once. About 19% of the sample comes from the top ten.

The cohort consisted of 666 healthy bone marrow donors. At the time of sampling, every cohort member was nominally healthy, though immune exposures that went unrecorded were likely present. The donor tested CMV seropositive and was one of the 289 seropositive cohort members. A peripheral blood sample was collected from each donor, and TCR beta sequencing was performed on peripheral blood mononuclear cells. The Qiagen DNeasy Blood Extraction Kit was used to extract genomic DNA from the blood cell samples. V ends up 1 base short and J 6 bases short, with an unmatched junction base count of 2. There are 14 amino acids in the CDR3, from cysteine to phenylalanine inclusive. Kept here is only the CDR3 DNA, which spans 42 bases and is read in frame from base 1. According to the germline V gene, CDR1 reads SGHTA and CDR2 reads FQGTGA.

The chain is encoded by TRBV7-3 joined to TRBJ2-1; a stretch of 8 junction bases matches TRBD2. The sample comprised PBMCs. The sequence was collected from a man between 65 and 80 years old in good health and CMV-seropositive. The DNA sequence is TGTGCCAGCAGCTTAAACGGGGGGGCCAATGAGCAGTTCTTC. Translation gives CASSLNGGANEQFF.